The source of this T cell receptor beta chain is a study of T-cell reconstitution after alpha-beta-depleted transplantation in children. A library of TCRbeta sequences, prepared with unique molecular identifiers, was generated. Using its own MiXCR run on the PCR reads, TCRdb lists one record per CDR3 protein. In the table there are about 420,000 distinct CDR3 sequences, roughly 17% of which are singletons. Findings and limits, study-wide: For some patients, TCRbeta diversity was high at day 60 because of recipient T cells and thymic progenitors that survived. Alpha-beta T cells about two months after transplant reportedly derived from several hundred expanded graft clones. Counts and diversity of T cells one year after transplant came mostly from newly produced T cells.

Germline-derived CDR1 and CDR2 are SGHTA and FQGNSA. Deletions cut 7 bases from V and 4 bases from J, with 25 bases between. This CDR3 region has 17 residues. Worth noting for this clonotype: The antigen is undetermined.

The sequencing used PBMCs, mostly from graft donor cells, collected 360 days after TCRalphabeta/CD19-depleted stem cell transplant. This TCR was sampled from a boy in the first two years of life who had a stem cell transplant for Wiskott-Aldrich syndrome, so the T cells may come from the graft donor. V is TRBV7-2 and J is TRBJ2-5; D remains ambiguous. This chain's CDR3 is CASTLYPGAPFRETQYF. The CDR3 DNA reads TGTGCCAGCACCCTCTATCCGGGCGCCCCTTTTCGAGAGACCCAGTACTTC.